This T cell receptor beta chain originates from a study of blood T cell repertoires in COVID-19. Overall study context: PBMCs, B-cell-depleted T cells, or T cells were the source of the cDNA or gDNA that made up the material.

Between the trimmed V and J ends, which lost 2 bases and 3 bases, there was a span of 20 bases. CDR1 and CDR2 from the germline V gene are MNHNS and SASEGT. This CDR3 spans 18 amino acids. Repertoires were generated with immunoSEQ multiplex PCR, while TCRdb's copy carries only in-frame clones and drops some. This table has some 120,000 clones, 84% appearing once. The specimen was peripheral blood. The rearrangement links TRBV6-1 to TRBJ1-5, with D perhaps matching TRBD1 (5 bases). This clonotype was sampled from a woman aged 25 to 39 who had recovered from COVID-19. In DNA form, the CDR3 reads TGTGCCAGCAGTGAAAGGTACCCATCGGGGGGTAACAATCAGCCCCAGCATTTT. This sequence encodes CASSERYPSGGNNQPQHF.